This entry features one T cell receptor (beta chain) sequence. As to time point: sample taken at primary tumor resection. Whole RNA, isolated from tumor, nontumor lung or frozen PBMC, was sequenced without prior sorting. This CDR3 is 14 amino acids long. Germline values: CDR1 LGHNA, CDR2 YSLEER. The trim removed 2 bases at V and 5 bases at J, leaving 2 bases unmatched. This entry comes from a study of spatial heterogeneity in lung cancer. For the study at large: Detected sequences consistently included more beta-chain ones than alpha-chain ones. TCR and UMI combinations that were unique each appeared, on average, more than ten times in raw reads.

TCR cDNA molecules each carried a unique molecular identifier. MiXCR was run by TCRdb on the 5' RACE reads, yielding one entry per CDR3 protein. The repertoire holds 4,500 to 6,000 distinct CDR3 sequences, with around an eighth as singletons. The chain combines TRBV4-3 with TRBJ1-4; 7 bases fit TRBD1. The origin of this receptor is a female donor with early-stage non-small cell lung cancer. The starting material was normal lung tissue next to the tumor, obtained at surgery. CDR3 bases: TGCGCCAGCAGCCAACAGGGGGGAAATGAAAAACTGTTTTTT. Amino acid sequence: CASSQQGGNEKLFF.